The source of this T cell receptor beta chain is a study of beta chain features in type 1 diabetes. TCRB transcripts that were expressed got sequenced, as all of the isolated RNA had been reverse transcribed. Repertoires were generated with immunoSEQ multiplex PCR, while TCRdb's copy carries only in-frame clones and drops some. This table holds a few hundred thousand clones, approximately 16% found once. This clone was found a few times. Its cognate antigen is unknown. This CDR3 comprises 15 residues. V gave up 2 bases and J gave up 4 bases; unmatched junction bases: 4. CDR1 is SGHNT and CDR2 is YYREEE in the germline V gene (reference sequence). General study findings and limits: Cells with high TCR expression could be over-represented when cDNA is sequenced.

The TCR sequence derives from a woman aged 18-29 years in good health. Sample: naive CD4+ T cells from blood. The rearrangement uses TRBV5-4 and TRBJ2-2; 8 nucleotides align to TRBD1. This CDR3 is CASSFGQGVTGELFF. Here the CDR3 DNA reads TGTGCCAGCAGCTTTGGACAGGGCGTCACCGGGGAGCTGTTTTTT.